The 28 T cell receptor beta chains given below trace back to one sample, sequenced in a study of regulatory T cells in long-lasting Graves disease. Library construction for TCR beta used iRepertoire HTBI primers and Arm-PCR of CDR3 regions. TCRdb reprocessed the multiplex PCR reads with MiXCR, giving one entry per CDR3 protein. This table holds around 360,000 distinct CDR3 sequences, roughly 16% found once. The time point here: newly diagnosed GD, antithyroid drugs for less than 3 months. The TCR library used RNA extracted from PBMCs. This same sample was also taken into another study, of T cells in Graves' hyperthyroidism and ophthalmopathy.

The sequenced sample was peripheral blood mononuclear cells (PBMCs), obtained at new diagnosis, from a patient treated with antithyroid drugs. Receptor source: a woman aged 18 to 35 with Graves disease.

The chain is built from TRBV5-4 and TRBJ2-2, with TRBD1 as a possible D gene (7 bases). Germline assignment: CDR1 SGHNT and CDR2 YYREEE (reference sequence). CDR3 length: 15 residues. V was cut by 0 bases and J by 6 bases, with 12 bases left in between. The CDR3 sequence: CASSLDRGGAGELFF. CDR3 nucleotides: TGTGCCAGCAGCTTGGACAGGGGCGGGGCCGGGGAGCTGTTTTTT.

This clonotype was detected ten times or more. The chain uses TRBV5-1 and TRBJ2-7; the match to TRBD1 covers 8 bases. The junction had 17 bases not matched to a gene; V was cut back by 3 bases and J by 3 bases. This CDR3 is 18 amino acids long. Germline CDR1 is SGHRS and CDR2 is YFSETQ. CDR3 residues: CASSSTIPSTGAFYEQYF. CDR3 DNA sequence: TGCGCCAGCAGCTCCACCATACCGTCGACAGGGGCCTTCTACGAGCAGTACTTC. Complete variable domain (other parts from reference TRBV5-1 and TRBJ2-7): KAGVTQTPRYLIKTRGQQVTLSCSPISGHRSVSWYQQTPGQGLQFLFEYFSETQRNKGNFPGRFSGRQFSNSRSEMNVSTLELGDSALYLCASSSTIPSTGAFYEQYFGPGTRLTVT.

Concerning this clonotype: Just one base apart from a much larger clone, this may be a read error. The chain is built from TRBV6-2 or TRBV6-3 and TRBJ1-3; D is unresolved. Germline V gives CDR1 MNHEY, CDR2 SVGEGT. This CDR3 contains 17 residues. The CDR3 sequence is CASSEFFEEHSGSTIYF. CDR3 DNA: TGTGCCAGCAGTGAGTTCTTCGAGGAACACTCTGGAAGCACCATATATTTT.

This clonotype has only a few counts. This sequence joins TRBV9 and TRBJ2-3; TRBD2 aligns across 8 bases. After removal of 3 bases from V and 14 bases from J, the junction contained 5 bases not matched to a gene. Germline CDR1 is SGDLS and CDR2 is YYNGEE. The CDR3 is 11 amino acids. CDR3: CASSGGLEWYF. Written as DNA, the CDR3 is TGTGCCAGCAGCGGGGGACTAGAGTGGTATTTT.

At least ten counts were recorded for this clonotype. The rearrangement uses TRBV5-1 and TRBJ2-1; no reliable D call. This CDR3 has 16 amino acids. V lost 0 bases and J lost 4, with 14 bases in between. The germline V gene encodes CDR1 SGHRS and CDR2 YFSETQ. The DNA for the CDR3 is TGCGCCAGCAGCTTGGCCCGGAGAGTGGGGTACAATGAGCAGTTCTTC. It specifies CASSLARRVGYNEQFF.

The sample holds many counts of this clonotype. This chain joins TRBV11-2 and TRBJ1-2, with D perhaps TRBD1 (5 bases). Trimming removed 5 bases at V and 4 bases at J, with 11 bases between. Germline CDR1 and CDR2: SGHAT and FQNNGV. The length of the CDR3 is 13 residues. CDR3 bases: TGTGCCAGCAGCCCGGACACCCGCTATGGCTACACCTTC. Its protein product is CASSPDTRYGYTF.

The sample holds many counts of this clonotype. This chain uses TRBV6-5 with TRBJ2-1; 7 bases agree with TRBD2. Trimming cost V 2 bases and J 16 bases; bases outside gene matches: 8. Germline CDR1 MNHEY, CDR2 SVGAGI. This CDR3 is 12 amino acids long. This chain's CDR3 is CASSYVGREGFF. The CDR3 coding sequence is TGTGCCAGCAGTTACGTCGGAAGGGAGGGATTCTTC.

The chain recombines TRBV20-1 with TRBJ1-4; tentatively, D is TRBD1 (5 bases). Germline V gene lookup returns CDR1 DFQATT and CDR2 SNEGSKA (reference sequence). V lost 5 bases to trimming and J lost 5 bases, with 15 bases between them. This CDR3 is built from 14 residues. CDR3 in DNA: TGCAGTGCTGAGTCCCTGGGGGAGAATGAAAAACTGTTTTTT. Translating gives CSAESLGENEKLFF.

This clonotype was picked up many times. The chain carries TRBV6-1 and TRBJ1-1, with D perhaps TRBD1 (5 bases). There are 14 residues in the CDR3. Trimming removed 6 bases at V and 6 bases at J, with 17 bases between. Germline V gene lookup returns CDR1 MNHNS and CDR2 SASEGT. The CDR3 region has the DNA TGTGCCAGCAGGTGGCAGGGCCCAAACGCTGAAGCTTTCTTT. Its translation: CASRWQGPNAEAFF.

CDR3 in DNA: TGCAGCGTTGAAGTGGACCCGGCCTACGAGCAGTACTTC. This encodes CSVEVDPAYEQYF. V gene TRBV29-1 combines with J gene TRBJ2-7; D not resolved. The V end was cut by 1 base, the J end by 2 bases, with 9 bases between. CDR1 and CDR2 (germline): SQVTM, ANQGSEA. CDR3 size: 13 residues.

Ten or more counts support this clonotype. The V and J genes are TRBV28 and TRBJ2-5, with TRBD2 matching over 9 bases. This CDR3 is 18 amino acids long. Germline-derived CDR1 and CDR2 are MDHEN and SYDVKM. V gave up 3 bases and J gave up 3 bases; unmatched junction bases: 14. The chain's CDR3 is CASSFKGSPLAGEETQYF. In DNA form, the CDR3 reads TGTGCCAGCAGTTTTAAGGGGTCACCTTTAGCGGGAGAAGAGACCCAGTACTTC.

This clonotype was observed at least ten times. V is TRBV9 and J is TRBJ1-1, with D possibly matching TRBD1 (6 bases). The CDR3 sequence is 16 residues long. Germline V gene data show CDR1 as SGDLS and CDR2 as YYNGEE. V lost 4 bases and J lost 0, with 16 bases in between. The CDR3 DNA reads TGTGCCAGCAGCAGACCGGGACAAACCATGAACACTGAAGCTTTCTTT. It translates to CASSRPGQTMNTEAFF. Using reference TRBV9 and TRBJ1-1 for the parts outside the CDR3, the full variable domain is DSGVTQTPKHLITATGQRVTLRCSPRSGDLSVYWYQQSLDQGLQFLIQYYNGEERAKGNILERFSAQQFPDLHSELNLSSLELGDSALYFCASSRPGQTMNTEAFFGQGTRLTVV.

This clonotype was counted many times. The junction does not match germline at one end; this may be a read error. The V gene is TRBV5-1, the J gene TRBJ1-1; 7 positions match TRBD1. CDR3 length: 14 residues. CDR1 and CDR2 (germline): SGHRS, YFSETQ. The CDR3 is CASSFRGGNTEAFF. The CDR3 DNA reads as TGTGCCAGCAGCTTCAGGGGGGGGAACACTGAAGCTTTCTTT.

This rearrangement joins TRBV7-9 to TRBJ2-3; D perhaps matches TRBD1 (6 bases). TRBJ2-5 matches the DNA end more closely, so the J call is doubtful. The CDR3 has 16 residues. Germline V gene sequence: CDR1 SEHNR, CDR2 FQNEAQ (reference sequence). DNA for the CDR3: TGTGCCAGCAGCTCCCGACAGGATCCGGGTATGGAGGCCCAGTACTTC. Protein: CASSSRQDPGMEAQYF.

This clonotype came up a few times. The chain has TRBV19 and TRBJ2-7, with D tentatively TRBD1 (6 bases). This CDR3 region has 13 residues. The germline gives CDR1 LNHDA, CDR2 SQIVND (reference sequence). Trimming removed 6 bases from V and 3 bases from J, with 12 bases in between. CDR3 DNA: TGTGCCAGTAGAGCCAGGGGATTCTACGAGCAGTACTTC. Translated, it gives CASRARGFYEQYF.

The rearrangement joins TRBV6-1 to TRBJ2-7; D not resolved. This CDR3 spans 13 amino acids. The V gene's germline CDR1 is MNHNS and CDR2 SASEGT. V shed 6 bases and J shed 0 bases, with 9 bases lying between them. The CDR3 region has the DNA TGTGCCAGCAGGAGCCCCGGCTCCTACGAGCAGTACTTC. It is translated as CASRSPGSYEQYF.

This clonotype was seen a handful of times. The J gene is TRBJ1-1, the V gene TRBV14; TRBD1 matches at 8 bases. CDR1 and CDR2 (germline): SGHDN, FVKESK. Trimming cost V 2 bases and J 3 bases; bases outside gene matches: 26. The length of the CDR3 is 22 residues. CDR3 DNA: TGTGCCAGCAGCCAACATGACGTTGCGGGACTCGACAGGGGAATTAGGGACACTGAAGCTTTCTTT. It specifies CASSQHDVAGLDRGIRDTEAFF. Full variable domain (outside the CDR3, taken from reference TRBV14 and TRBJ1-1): EAGVTQFPSHSVIEKGQTVTLRCDPISGHDNLYWYRRVMGKEIKFLLHFVKESKQDESGMPNNRFLAERTGGTYSTLKVQPAELEDSGVYFCASSQHDVAGLDRGIRDTEAFFGQGTRLTVV.

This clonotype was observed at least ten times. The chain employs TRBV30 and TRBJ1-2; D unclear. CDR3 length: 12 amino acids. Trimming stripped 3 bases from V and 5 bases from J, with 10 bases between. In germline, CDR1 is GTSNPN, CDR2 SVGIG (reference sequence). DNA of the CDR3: TGTGCCTGGAGCGAAGCGAGTTATGGCTACACCTTC. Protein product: CAWSEASYGYTF.

CDR3 DNA: TGTGCCAGCAGCCGTCCGGGACTGAACACCGGGGAGCTGTTTTTT. Amino acid sequence: CASSRPGLNTGELFF. J is TRBJ2-2 and V is TRBV7-9, with D possibly being TRBD2 (6 bases). Germline assignment: CDR1 SEHNR and CDR2 FQNEAQ (reference sequence). The CDR3 has 15 amino acids. Trimming shortened V by 5 bases and J by 1 base, and 11 bases separated the two germline ends.

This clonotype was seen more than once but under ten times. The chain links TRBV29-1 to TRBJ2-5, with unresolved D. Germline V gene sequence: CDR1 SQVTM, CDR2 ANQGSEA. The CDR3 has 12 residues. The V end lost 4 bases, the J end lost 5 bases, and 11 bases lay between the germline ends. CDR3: CSVVYSGETQYF. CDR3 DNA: TGCAGCGTTGTCTACAGTGGGGAGACCCAGTACTTC.

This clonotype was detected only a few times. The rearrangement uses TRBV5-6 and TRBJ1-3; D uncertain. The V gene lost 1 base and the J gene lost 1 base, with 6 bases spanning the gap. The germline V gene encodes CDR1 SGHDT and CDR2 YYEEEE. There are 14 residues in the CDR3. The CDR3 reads CASSLSLSGNTIYF. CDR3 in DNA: TGTGCCAGCAGCTTGAGTCTTTCTGGAAACACCATATATTTT.

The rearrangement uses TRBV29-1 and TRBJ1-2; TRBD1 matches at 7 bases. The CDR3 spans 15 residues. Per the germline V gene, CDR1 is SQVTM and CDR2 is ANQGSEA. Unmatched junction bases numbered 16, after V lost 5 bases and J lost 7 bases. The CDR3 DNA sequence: TGCAGCGTTTTAGGTGGGATGGACAGGAGGAGTGGCTACACCTTC. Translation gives CSVLGGMDRRSGYTF.

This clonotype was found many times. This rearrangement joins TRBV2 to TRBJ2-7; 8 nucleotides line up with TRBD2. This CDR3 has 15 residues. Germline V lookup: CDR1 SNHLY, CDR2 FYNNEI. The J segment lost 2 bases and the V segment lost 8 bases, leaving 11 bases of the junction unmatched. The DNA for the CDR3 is TGTGCCAGCCTGGCGGCGGGAGGTTTCCCCTACGAGCAGTACTTC. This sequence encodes CASLAAGGFPYEQYF.

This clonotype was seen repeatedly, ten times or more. This CDR3 reads CASGLSVAEAFF. The DNA for the CDR3 is TGTGCCAGCGGGCTCAGTGTGGCTGAAGCTTTCTTT. V is TRBV2 and J is TRBJ1-1; no firm D call. Between the trimmed V and J ends, which lost 8 bases and 6 bases, there was a span of 13 bases. CDR1 SNHLY and CDR2 FYNNEI come from the germline V gene. This CDR3 is built from 12 residues. Full variable domain (missing parts from reference TRBV2 and TRBJ1-1): EPEVTQTPSHQVTQMGQEVILRCVPISNHLYFYWYRQILGQKVEFLVSFYNNEISEKSEIFDDQFSVERPDGSNFTLKIRSTKLEDSAMYFCASGLSVAEAFFGQGTRLTVV.

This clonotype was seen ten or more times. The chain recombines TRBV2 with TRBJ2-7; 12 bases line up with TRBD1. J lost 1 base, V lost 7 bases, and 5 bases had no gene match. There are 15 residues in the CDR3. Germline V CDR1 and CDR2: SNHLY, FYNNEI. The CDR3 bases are TGTGCCAGCAACACGGGACAGGGGGCTTCCTACGAGCAGTACTTC. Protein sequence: CASNTGQGASYEQYF.

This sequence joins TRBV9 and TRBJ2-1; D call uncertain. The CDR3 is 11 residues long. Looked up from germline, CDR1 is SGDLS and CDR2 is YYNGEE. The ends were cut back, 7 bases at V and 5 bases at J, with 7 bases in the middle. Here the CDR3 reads CASGADNEQFF. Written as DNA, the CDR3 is TGTGCCAGCGGCGCTGACAATGAGCAGTTCTTC.

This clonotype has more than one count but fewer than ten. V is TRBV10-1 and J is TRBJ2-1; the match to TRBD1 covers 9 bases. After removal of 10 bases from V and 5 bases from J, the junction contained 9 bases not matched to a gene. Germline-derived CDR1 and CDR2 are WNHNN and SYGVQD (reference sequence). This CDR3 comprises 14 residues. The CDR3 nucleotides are TGCGCCATGGTTACAGGGGGCAAGGACAATGAGCAGTTCTTC. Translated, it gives CAMVTGGKDNEQFF.

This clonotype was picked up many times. This CDR3 is CASSLGAVEKLFF. Here the CDR3 DNA reads TGTGCCAGCAGCTTAGGAGCAGTCGAAAAACTGTTTTTT. V and J are TRBV7-2 and TRBJ1-4; D is uncertain. The CDR3 loop spans 13 amino acids. Per the germline V gene, CDR1 is SGHTA and CDR2 is FQGNSA. The ends were cut back, 1 base at V and 8 bases at J, with 8 bases in the middle.